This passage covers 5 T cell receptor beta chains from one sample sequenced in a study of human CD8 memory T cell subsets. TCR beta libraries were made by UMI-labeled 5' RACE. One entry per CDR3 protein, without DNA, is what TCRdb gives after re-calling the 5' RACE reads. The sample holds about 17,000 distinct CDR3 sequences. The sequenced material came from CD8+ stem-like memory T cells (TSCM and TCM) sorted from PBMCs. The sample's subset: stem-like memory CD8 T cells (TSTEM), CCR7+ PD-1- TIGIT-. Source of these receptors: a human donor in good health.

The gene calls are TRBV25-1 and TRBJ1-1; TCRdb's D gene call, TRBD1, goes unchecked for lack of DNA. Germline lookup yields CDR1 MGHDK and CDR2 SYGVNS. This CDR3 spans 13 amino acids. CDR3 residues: CASKDRWNTEAFF.

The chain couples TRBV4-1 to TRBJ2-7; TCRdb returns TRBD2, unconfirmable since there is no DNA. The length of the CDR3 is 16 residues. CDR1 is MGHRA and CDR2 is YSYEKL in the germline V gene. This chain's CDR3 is CASSQARLAGIYEQYF.

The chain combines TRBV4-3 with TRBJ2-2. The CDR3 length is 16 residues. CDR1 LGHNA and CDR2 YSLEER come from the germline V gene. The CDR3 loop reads CASSRDRSDNTGELFF.

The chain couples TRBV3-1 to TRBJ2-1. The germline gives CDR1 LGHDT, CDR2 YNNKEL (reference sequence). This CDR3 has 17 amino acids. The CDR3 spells CASSQELTGISYNEQFF.

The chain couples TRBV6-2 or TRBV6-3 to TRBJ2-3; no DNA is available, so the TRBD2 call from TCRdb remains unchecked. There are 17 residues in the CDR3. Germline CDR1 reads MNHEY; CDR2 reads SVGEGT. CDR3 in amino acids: CASRELLAGANTDTQYF.